Following are 21 T cell receptor beta chains from one sample sequenced in a study of CD8 T cells in ankylosing spondylitis. Their cognate antigens are unknown. Study-level points and caveats: Ankylosing spondylitis blood appeared to carry a characteristic TCR beta motif of roughly eight highly homologous variants.

TCRdb called the 5' RACE reads again in MiXCR, with one record for every CDR3 protein. Among about 800,000 distinct CDR3 sequences listed, approximately 10% were seen once. The material sequenced was blood, either unsorted or a sorted T cell fraction (not recorded which). The receptors here all came from a male donor with ankylosing spondylitis.

This clonotype was seen more than once but under ten times. This rearrangement joins TRBV20-1 to TRBJ1-2, with D possibly being TRBD1 (5 bases). V lost 4 bases and J 6 bases, leaving 6 bases between the germline ends. CDR1 and CDR2 (germline): DFQATT, SNEGSKA (reference sequence). CDR3 size: 10 residues. The CDR3 DNA reads TGCAGTGCTACAGGGCATGGCTACACCTTC. It is translated as CSATGHGYTF.

This clonotype has a count of ten or more. This CDR3 is CSARDLRGYYGYTF. Written as DNA, the CDR3 is TGCAGTGCTAGAGATCTGAGGGGATACTATGGCTACACCTTC. The gene calls are TRBV20-1 and TRBJ1-2; a weak D match, TRBD1 (5 bases). The germline V gene has CDR1 DFQATT and CDR2 SNEGSKA (reference sequence). The CDR3 runs 14 residues. V lost 0 bases and J 3 bases, leaving 11 bases between the germline ends.

The CDR3 region is CASSQDFGEGDTQYF. CDR3 DNA sequence: TGTGCCAGCAGCCAAGATTTCGGGGAAGGGGATACGCAGTATTTT. J is TRBJ2-3 and V is TRBV4-2; tentatively, D is TRBD2 (5 bases). V was clipped by 0 bases and J by 6 bases, with 13 bases between them. The CDR3 consists of 15 residues. The V gene's germline CDR1 is LGHNA and CDR2 YNFKEQ.

This clonotype was seen a few times. The chain combines TRBV10-3 with TRBJ1-6, with 8 bases aligning to TRBD1. The CDR3 totals 16 residues. Trimming cost V 3 bases and J 7 bases; bases outside gene matches: 8. Looked up from germline, CDR1 is ENHRY and CDR2 is SYGVKD. Written as DNA, the CDR3 is TGTGCCATCAGTGAAGTTGCAGGGGGCCGGAATTCACCCCTCCACTTT. Translated, it gives CAISEVAGGRNSPLHF.

The sample holds a few counts of this clonotype. This chain joins TRBV20-1 and TRBJ2-7; no clear D. Trimming pared 3 bases from V and 3 bases from J, leaving 9 bases between. The CDR3 spans 12 residues. Germline V gene data show CDR1 as DFQATT and CDR2 as SNEGSKA (reference sequence). The CDR3 DNA follows: TGCAGTGCTAGCGATCTATACTACGAGCAGTACTTC. This gives the protein CSASDLYYEQYF.

This clonotype was recorded a few times. In DNA form, the CDR3 reads TGTGCCACCACAAGGATCGGAGAGACCCAGTACTTC. Residues: CATTRIGETQYF. The J gene is TRBJ2-5, the V gene TRBV6-2 or TRBV6-3; the D is unclear. The germline V gene has CDR1 MNHEY and CDR2 SVGEGT. This CDR3 region has 12 residues. Trimming pared 10 bases from V and 4 bases from J, leaving 13 bases between.

The chain has TRBV20-1 and TRBJ1-5; 8 bases map to TRBD1. This CDR3 is built from 13 residues. CDR1 is DFQATT, CDR2 SNEGSKA, per germline (reference sequence). The J segment lost 4 bases and the V segment lost 4 bases, leaving 3 bases of the junction unmatched. In DNA form, the CDR3 reads TGCAGTGCTACGGGGACAGGTAATCAGCCCCAGCATTTT. The encoded protein is CSATGTGNQPQHF.

The rearrangement links TRBV5-5 to TRBJ1-5; D unresolved. Between the trimmed V and J ends, which lost 2 bases and 6 bases, there was a span of 9 bases. Per germline, CDR1 SGHKS and CDR2 YYEKEE (reference sequence). This CDR3 is 13 amino acids long. CDR3 sequence (DNA): TGTGCCAGCAGCTTAGATTCAGTTCAGCCCCAGCATTTT. This codes for CASSLDSVQPQHF.

The chain links TRBV2 to TRBJ2-7, with a possible D match to TRBD1 (5 bases). This CDR3 is 14 amino acids long. The V and J ends lost 0 bases and 5 bases respectively, with 11 bases between them. The germline CDR1 and CDR2 sequences are SNHLY and FYNNEI. CDR3 in amino acids: CASSEAQGRNEQYF. CDR3 nucleotide sequence: TGTGCCAGCAGTGAAGCGCAGGGCCGCAACGAGCAGTACTTC.

The chain combines TRBV11-2 with TRBJ2-5; 8 positions match TRBD2. The length of the CDR3 is 16 residues. The V segment lost 5 bases and the J segment 1 base; nucleotides outside the gene matches: 9. Looked up from germline, CDR1 is SGHAT and CDR2 is FQNNGV. The CDR3 DNA reads as TGTGCCAGCAGCCGCGGGTTACTAGCGGTCCAAGAGACCCAGTACTTC. This encodes CASSRGLLAVQETQYF.

The genes are TRBV20-1 and TRBJ2-7; 10 nucleotides match TRBD2. CDR3 length: 14 amino acids. Germline V gene lookup returns CDR1 DFQATT and CDR2 SNEGSKA (reference sequence). Trimming cost V 5 bases and J 2 bases; bases outside gene matches: 6. In DNA form, the CDR3 reads TGCAGTGCTGCCTCCGGGACTAGCGCCTACGAGCAGTACTTC. It codes for CSAASGTSAYEQYF.

DNA for the CDR3: TGTGCCAGCAGTATGAACAGGGGTAAAGCGAACACTGAAGCTTTCTTT. It is translated as CASSMNRGKANTEAFF. This sequence joins TRBV7-2 and TRBJ1-1, with 7 nucleotides matching TRBD1. Trimming cost V 6 bases and J 1 base; bases outside gene matches: 11. From germline, CDR1 is SGHTA and CDR2 FQGNSA. The CDR3 contains 16 residues.

The V gene is TRBV4-1, the J gene TRBJ1-2; D remains unclear. V dropped 4 bases and J dropped 3 bases, with 18 bases sitting between them. There are 16 residues in the CDR3. Per the germline V gene, CDR1 is MGHRA and CDR2 is YSYEKL. The DNA for the CDR3 is TGCGCCAGCAGCCCCCGTAGGTACATGGATGACTATGGCTACACCTTC. Protein sequence: CASSPRRYMDDYGYTF.

This clonotype has ten or more counts. CDR3 loop: CASSYPAGSGNEQFF. The CDR3, as DNA: TGTGCCAGCAGTTACCCAGCGGGGAGCGGGAATGAGCAGTTCTTC. The chain is built from TRBV6-5 and TRBJ2-1, with TRBD2 identical over 7 bases. With 2 bases clipped from V and 7 bases from J, the junction kept 8 bases outside the gene matches. Looked up from germline, CDR1 is MNHEY and CDR2 is SVGAGI. This CDR3 has 15 residues.

This chain links TRBV3-1 with TRBJ2-1; D remains ambiguous. With 1 base removed from V and 1 base from J, the gap between germline ends came to 8 bases. This CDR3 contains 15 residues. Germline assignment: CDR1 LGHDT and CDR2 YNNKEL (reference sequence). The CDR3 nucleotides are TGTGCCAGCAGCCAAGTGCTGATTTCCTACAATGAGCAGTTCTTC. Translated, it gives CASSQVLISYNEQFF.

This clonotype showed up many times. V is TRBV28 and J is TRBJ2-7; 7 nucleotides align to TRBD1. The CDR3 runs 13 residues. CDR1 is MDHEN, CDR2 SYDVKM, per germline. Trimming removed 6 bases from V and 3 bases from J; junction bases left unmatched: 5. The CDR3 coding sequence is TGTGCCAGCAGACCGGGACAGCACTACGAGCAGTACTTC. Encoded protein: CASRPGQHYEQYF.

This chain connects TRBV12-3 or TRBV12-4 to TRBJ2-7; TRBD1 aligns across 12 bases. V lost 5 bases and J lost 4; bases outside the gene matches: 9. This CDR3 comprises 16 residues. The CDR3 loop is CASSNLPGQGAYEQYF. CDR3 bases: TGTGCCAGCAGTAATCTACCGGGACAGGGGGCATACGAGCAGTACTTC.

The chain uses TRBV27 and TRBJ2-1; 10 nucleotides agree with TRBD2. Losses at the gene ends were 4 bases for V and 5 bases for J; bases not matched to a gene: 5. The CDR3 covers 15 residues. CDR1 and CDR2 from the germline V gene are MNHEY and SMNVEV (reference sequence). CDR3: CASSSSGGHNNEQFF. CDR3 nucleotide sequence: TGTGCCAGCAGTTCTAGCGGGGGACACAACAATGAGCAGTTCTTC.

This clonotype was picked up a small number of times. V gene TRBV5-1 combines with J gene TRBJ2-2, with D unclear. Germline V lookup: CDR1 SGHRS, CDR2 YFSETQ. Between the trimmed V and J ends, which lost 6 bases and 5 bases, there was a span of 14 bases. The CDR3 extends over 14 amino acids. The CDR3 is CASNRDLGTGELFF. The CDR3 region has the DNA TGCGCCAGCAATCGCGACCTTGGGACCGGGGAGCTGTTTTTT.

This clonotype was detected a few times. The CDR3 coding sequence is TGTGCCAGCAGCCAAGCCTACGTCTCGTACCCGGGAAGCACAGATACGCAGTATTTT. This codes for CASSQAYVSYPGSTDTQYF. V is TRBV4-2 and J is TRBJ2-3; D possibly corresponds to TRBD2 (5 bases). CDR3 length equals 19 residues. Trimming took off 1 base at V and 0 bases at J, with 20 bases between the two ends. From germline, CDR1 is LGHNA and CDR2 YNFKEQ.

This chain links TRBV20-1 with TRBJ2-1, with TRBD1 matching over 7 bases. Trimming removed 2 bases from V and 0 bases from J; junction bases left unmatched: 4. In germline, CDR1 is DFQATT, CDR2 SNEGSKA (reference sequence). The length of the CDR3 is 15 residues. CDR3 coding DNA: TGCAGTGCTAGAACTTACAGGGGCTCCTACAATGAGCAGTTCTTC. It is translated as CSARTYRGSYNEQFF.